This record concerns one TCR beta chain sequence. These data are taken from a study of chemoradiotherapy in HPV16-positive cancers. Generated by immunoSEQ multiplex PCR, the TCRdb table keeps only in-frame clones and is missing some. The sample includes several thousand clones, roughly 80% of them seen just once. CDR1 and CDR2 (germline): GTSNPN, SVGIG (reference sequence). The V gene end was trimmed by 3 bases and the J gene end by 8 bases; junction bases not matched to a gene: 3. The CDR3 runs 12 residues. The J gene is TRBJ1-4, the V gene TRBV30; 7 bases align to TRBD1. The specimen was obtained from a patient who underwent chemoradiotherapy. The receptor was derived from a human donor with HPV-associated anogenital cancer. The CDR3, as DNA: TGTGCCTGGAGAGAGGGGGCGGAAAAACTGTTTTTT. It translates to CAWREGAEKLFF.